This record concerns one T cell receptor (beta chain) sequence. Its antigen is still unknown. Produced via immunoSEQ multiplex PCR; TCRdb's table is partial and in-frame only. The sample contains 400,000 to 600,000 clones, roughly 95% of which appear only once. The CDR3 is 15 residues long. CDR1 is SGDLS, CDR2 YYNGEE, per germline. Trimming at V came to 1 base and at J to 7 bases, leaving 10 bases not matched to a gene. These data belong to a study of shared clonotypes between healthy human individuals. Overall study results and limits: It was the non-shared clonotypes that had lower generation probabilities than clonotypes shared by all four donors.

V is TRBV9 and J is TRBJ1-1, with 7 bases aligning to TRBD1. This receptor was taken from a woman in her thirties in good health. The sample consisted of naive CD4+ T cells sorted from blood. Regarding subset: CD45RA+ positively selected. The CDR3: CASSVLSTGSHEAFF. The CDR3 coding sequence is TGTGCCAGCAGCGTATTGTCGACAGGGTCGCATGAAGCTTTCTTT. The variable domain in full, completed from reference TRBV9 and TRBJ1-1, reads DSGVTQTPKHLITATGQRVTLRCSPRSGDLSVYWYQQSLDQGLQFLIQYYNGEERAKGNILERFSAQQFPDLHSELNLSSLELGDSALYFCASSVLSTGSHEAFFGQGTRLTVV.